A single sample gave rise to the 22 T cell receptor beta chains below, sequenced in a study of blood T cell repertoires in COVID-19 (dated by TCRdb to the early 2020s). The library was obtained by the immunoSEQ multiplex PCR assay. TCRdb mirrors the immuneACCESS table, restricted to in-frame sequences. Some clones are absent from its copies; in checked studies, under half trace to an unresolved V gene, and the reason for the others is unknown. This sample has fewer than 110,000 clones in its table, and about 87% of those were observed once. The top ten constitute under 15% of the sample. The specimen was peripheral blood. The receptors stem from a human donor in a cohort sampled during active or convalescent COVID-19.

The rearrangement uses TRBV4-2 and TRBJ2-1, with TRBD2 identical over 8 bases. With V trimmed by 1 base and J by 10 bases, 6 bases remained unmatched. The CDR3 consists of 14 residues. Germline CDR1 reads LGHNA; CDR2 reads YNFKEQ. The DNA for the CDR3 is TGTGCCAGCAGCCAAGTCGGGGGGGCCATGGAGCAGTTCTTC. Translating it yields CASSQVGGAMEQFF.

This chain links TRBV4-2 with TRBJ1-2, with D perhaps matching TRBD1 (5 bases). Germline CDR1 is LGHNA and CDR2 is YNFKEQ. V lost 3 bases, J lost 3 bases, and 11 bases lay in between. CDR3 length equals 14 residues. The CDR3 coding sequence is TGTGCCAGCAGCCAGGGGGGTAACTACTATGGCTACACCTTC. It yields the protein CASSQGGNYYGYTF.

The gene calls are TRBV18 and TRBJ1-3; 8 nucleotides align to TRBD1. CDR3 length equals 17 residues. CDR1 and CDR2 from the germline V gene are KGHSH and LQKENI. Unmatched junction bases numbered 10, after V lost 3 bases and J lost 3 bases. CDR3 in DNA: TGTGCCAGCTCACCTTTTCGACAGGGGAGGGATGGAAACACCATATATTTT. This sequence encodes CASSPFRQGRDGNTIYF.

The rearrangement uses TRBV7-3 and TRBJ2-5; D is unclear. The CDR3 consists of 13 residues. V shed 1 base and J shed 7 bases, with 10 bases lying between them. CDR1 and CDR2 (germline): SGHTA, FQGTGA. DNA of the CDR3: TGTGCCAGCAGCTTAAGCCCTAGTTCGACCCAGTACTTC. This encodes CASSLSPSSTQYF.

The J gene is TRBJ1-1, the V gene TRBV24-1; 7 bases are a match to TRBD1. CDR3 length: 11 residues. Germline-derived CDR1 and CDR2 are KGHDR and SFDVKD. Trimming took 6 bases from V and 8 from J; bases not matched to a gene: 2. CDR3 DNA sequence: TGTGCCACCAGTTACAGGGGCGAAGCTTTCTTT. This translates into CATSYRGEAFF.

The chain employs TRBV15 and TRBJ1-2, with 7 positions matching TRBD1. The germline gives CDR1 LNHNV, CDR2 YYDKDF (reference sequence). This CDR3 is 15 amino acids long. V trimming: 1 base; J trimming: 5 bases; junction bases outside the gene matches: 7. This CDR3 is CATSRVTGKSYGYTF. The CDR3 region has the DNA TGTGCCACCAGCAGAGTGACAGGGAAATCTTATGGCTACACCTTC.

The J gene is TRBJ1-2, the V gene TRBV7-2; 10 positions agree with TRBD1. The CDR3 consists of 14 residues. The ends lost 7 bases at V and 4 bases at J; junction bases unmatched: 6. CDR1 is SGHTA, CDR2 FQGNSA, per germline. The CDR3 DNA reads TGTGCCAGCACCTTGTGGGACAGGGGCTATGGCTACACCTTC. Translated: CASTLWDRGYGYTF.

The chain couples TRBV6-2 or TRBV6-3 to TRBJ2-7; 11 bases are shared with TRBD2. CDR1 is MNHEY, CDR2 SVGEGT, per germline. Trimming removed 4 bases from V and 7 bases from J; junction bases left unmatched: 12. The CDR3 extends over 16 amino acids. The CDR3 sequence is CASSSYSGGDRWEQYF. In DNA, the CDR3 is TGTGCCAGCAGTTCCTATAGCGGGGGGGACCGCTGGGAGCAGTACTTC.

V and J are TRBV19 and TRBJ2-1; D is possibly TRBD2 (6 bases). Looked up from germline, CDR1 is LNHDA and CDR2 is SQIVND (reference sequence). The CDR3 runs 15 residues. V lost 4 bases and J 0 bases, leaving 10 bases between the germline ends. This chain's CDR3 is CASSNGGLSYNEQFF. The CDR3 DNA reads TGTGCCAGTAGTAACGGGGGACTCTCCTACAATGAGCAGTTCTTC.

The V gene is TRBV3-1 (or the pseudogene TRBV3-2), the J gene TRBJ2-6; D is uncertain. CDR1 is LGHDT, CDR2 YNNKEL, per germline (reference sequence). CDR3 size: 16 residues. V was pared by 5 bases and J by 0 bases, with 11 bases between. This chain's CDR3 is CASSARISSGANVLTF. The DNA for the CDR3 is TGTGCCAGCAGCGCGCGAATTAGCTCTGGGGCCAACGTCCTGACTTTC.

The genes are TRBV7-2 and TRBJ1-2; TRBD1 matches at 7 bases. Germline CDR1 is SGHTA and CDR2 is FQGNSA. This CDR3 contains 14 residues. J was trimmed by 5 bases and V by 3 bases; bases with no gene match: 6. The chain's CDR3 is CASSLHGQVYGYTF. The CDR3 coding sequence is TGTGCCAGCAGCTTGCACGGACAGGTTTATGGCTACACCTTC.

The V gene is TRBV18, the J gene TRBJ1-5; D may be TRBD1 (5 bases). Trimming took off 4 bases at V and 4 bases at J, with 11 bases between the two ends. This CDR3 has 14 amino acids. Germline CDR1 is KGHSH and CDR2 is LQKENI. CDR3 DNA: TGTGCCAGCTCACGGGGCAGGGCTAATCAGCCCCAGCATTTT. It encodes CASSRGRANQPQHF.

This chain uses TRBV5-4 with TRBJ2-7, with a possible D match to TRBD1 (6 bases). The V end lost 0 bases, the J end lost 3 bases, and 7 bases lay between the germline ends. This CDR3 contains 13 residues. Germline V gives CDR1 SGHNT, CDR2 YYREEE (reference sequence). This CDR3 is CASSLAGVYEQYF. CDR3 DNA: TGTGCCAGCAGCTTGGCAGGGGTCTACGAGCAGTACTTC.

This rearrangement joins TRBV14 to TRBJ2-3, with D possibly matching TRBD2 (5 bases). The length of the CDR3 is 16 residues. The V end lost 4 bases, the J end lost 6 bases, and 20 bases lay between the germline ends. Looked up from germline, CDR1 is SGHDN and CDR2 is FVKESK. CDR3 in amino acids: CASSPPLLGPSDTQYF. CDR3 bases: TGTGCCAGCAGCCCGCCCCTACTAGGCCCCTCGGATACGCAGTATTTT.

The chain carries TRBV5-1 and TRBJ1-2, with 10 bases aligning to TRBD1. V was clipped by 4 bases and J by 4 bases; unmatched bases: 7. The CDR3 extends over 15 amino acids. Germline V lookup: CDR1 SGHRS, CDR2 YFSETQ. CDR3 nucleotide sequence: TGCGCCAGCAGCCCGGGGACAGGGGACGTCTATGGCTACACCTTC. Residues: CASSPGTGDVYGYTF. The full variable domain, with the rest looked up from reference TRBV5-1 and TRBJ1-2, is KAGVTQTPRYLIKTRGQQVTLSCSPISGHRSVSWYQQTPGQGLQFLFEYFSETQRNKGNFPGRFSGRQFSNSRSEMNVSTLELGDSALYLCASSPGTGDVYGYTFGSGTRLTVV.

This clone was picked up a small number of times. V gene TRBV18 combines with J gene TRBJ1-1; TRBD1 agrees at 7 bases. The CDR3 sequence is 15 residues long. J lost 4 bases, V lost 0 bases, and 5 bases had no gene match. The germline V gene has CDR1 KGHSH and CDR2 LQKENI. CDR3 in DNA: TGTGCCAGCTCACCACCTAAGGGGGCGAGCACTGAAGCTTTCTTT. Amino acids: CASSPPKGASTEAFF.

The V and J genes are TRBV7-2 and TRBJ2-3, with 8 nucleotides matching TRBD2. The CDR3 runs to 16 residues. CDR1 is SGHTA, CDR2 FQGNSA, per germline. V lost 4 bases, J lost 2 bases, and 8 bases stayed unmatched. The CDR3 loop is CASSSVIAGSTDTQYF. CDR3 nucleotide sequence: TGTGCCAGCAGCTCTGTCATAGCGGGGTCCACAGATACGCAGTATTTT.

The rearrangement joins TRBV5-1 to TRBJ2-3; TRBD1 aligns across 9 bases. This CDR3 has 14 amino acids. V gave up 4 bases and J gave up 3 bases; unmatched junction bases: 3. Germline V lookup: CDR1 SGHRS, CDR2 YFSETQ. The CDR3 nucleotides read TGCGCCAGCAGCGATGGACAGGGGACAGATACGCAGTATTTT. It is translated as CASSDGQGTDTQYF.

The chain has TRBV7-8 and TRBJ1-5; D ambiguous. Germline-derived CDR1 and CDR2 are SGHVS and FQNEAQ. V lost 5 bases and J 3 bases, leaving 11 bases between the germline ends. The CDR3 covers 14 residues. CDR3 sequence (DNA): TGTGCCAGCAGCCCCCGGCGGGACAATCAGCCCCAGCATTTT. Protein: CASSPRRDNQPQHF. Combining the CDR3 with reference TRBV7-8 and TRBJ1-5 gives the whole variable domain GAGVSQSPRYKVAKRGQDVALRCDPISGHVSLFWYQQALGQGPEFLTYFQNEAQLDKSGLPSDRFFAERPEGSVSTLKIQRTQQEDSAVYLCASSPRRDNQPQHFGDGTRLSIL.

The genes are TRBV19 and TRBJ1-2, with TRBD1 matching 9 bases. CDR3 length equals 14 residues. V trimming: 5 bases; J trimming: 5 bases; junction bases outside the gene matches: 6. From germline, CDR1 is LNHDA and CDR2 SQIVND (reference sequence). CDR3 protein: CASSGQGRGYGYTF. In DNA form, the CDR3 reads TGTGCCAGTAGTGGACAGGGGAGGGGATATGGCTACACCTTC.

This clone appeared a few times. This chain joins TRBV10-3 and TRBJ1-1; 8 bases match TRBD1. In germline, CDR1 is ENHRY, CDR2 SYGVKD. Losses at the gene ends were 10 bases for V and 1 base for J; bases not matched to a gene: 2. This CDR3 region has 12 residues. The CDR3 nucleotides read TGTGCCACCGGACAGGGGAACACTGAAGCTTTCTTT. This codes for CATGQGNTEAFF.

V usage is TRBV19 and J usage is TRBJ1-5; 8 nucleotides agree with TRBD1. Germline CDR1 reads LNHDA; CDR2 reads SQIVND (reference sequence). The CDR3 is 15 residues long. V gave up 2 bases and J gave up 10 bases; unmatched junction bases: 10. For the CDR3, the DNA is TGTGCCAGTAGTATAAGGACAGGGAAGATTCAACCCCAGCATTTT. Its translation is CASSIRTGKIQPQHF. Together with reference TRBV19 and TRBJ1-5, the CDR3 gives the full variable domain: DGGITQSPKYLFRKEGQNVTLSCEQNLNHDAMYWYRQDPGQGLRLIYYSQIVNDFQKGDIAEGYSVSREKKESFPLTVTSAQKNPTAFYLCASSIRTGKIQPQHFGDGTRLSIL.